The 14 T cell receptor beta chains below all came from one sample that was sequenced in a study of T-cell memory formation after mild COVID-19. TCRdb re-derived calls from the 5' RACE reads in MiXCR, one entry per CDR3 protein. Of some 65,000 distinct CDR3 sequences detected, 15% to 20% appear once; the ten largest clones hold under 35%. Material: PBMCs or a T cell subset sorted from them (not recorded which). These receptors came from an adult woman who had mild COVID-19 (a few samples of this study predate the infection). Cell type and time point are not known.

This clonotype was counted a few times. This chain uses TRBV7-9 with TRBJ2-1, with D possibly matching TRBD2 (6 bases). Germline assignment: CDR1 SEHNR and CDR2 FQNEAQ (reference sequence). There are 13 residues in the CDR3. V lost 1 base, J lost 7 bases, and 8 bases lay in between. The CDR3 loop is CASSLVAGNEQFF. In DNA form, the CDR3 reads TGTGCCAGCAGCTTAGTTGCGGGAAATGAGCAGTTCTTC.

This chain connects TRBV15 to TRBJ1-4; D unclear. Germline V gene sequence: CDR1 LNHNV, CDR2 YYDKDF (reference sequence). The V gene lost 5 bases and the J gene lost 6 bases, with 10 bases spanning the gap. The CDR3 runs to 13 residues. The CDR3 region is CATSPVGDEKLFF. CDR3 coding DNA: TGTGCCACCAGCCCGGTGGGAGATGAAAAACTGTTTTTT.

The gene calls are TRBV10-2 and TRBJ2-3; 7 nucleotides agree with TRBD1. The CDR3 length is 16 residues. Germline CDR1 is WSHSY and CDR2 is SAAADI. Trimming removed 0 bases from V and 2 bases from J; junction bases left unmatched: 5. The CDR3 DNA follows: TGCGCCAGCAGTGAGTCCTGGACAGGCCACACAGATACGCAGTATTTT. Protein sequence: CASSESWTGHTDTQYF.

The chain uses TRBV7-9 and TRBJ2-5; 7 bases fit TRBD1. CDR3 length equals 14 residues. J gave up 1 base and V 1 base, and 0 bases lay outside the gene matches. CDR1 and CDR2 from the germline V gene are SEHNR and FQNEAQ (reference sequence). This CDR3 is CASSLGTGQETQYF. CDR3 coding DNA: TGTGCCAGCAGCTTAGGGACAGGCCAAGAGACCCAGTACTTC.

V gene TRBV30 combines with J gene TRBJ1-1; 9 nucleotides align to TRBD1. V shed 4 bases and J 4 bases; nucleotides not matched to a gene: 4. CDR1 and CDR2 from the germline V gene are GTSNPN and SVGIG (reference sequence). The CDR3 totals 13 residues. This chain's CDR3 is CAWTRTGATEAFF. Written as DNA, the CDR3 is TGTGCCTGGACTAGGACAGGGGCCACTGAAGCTTTCTTT.

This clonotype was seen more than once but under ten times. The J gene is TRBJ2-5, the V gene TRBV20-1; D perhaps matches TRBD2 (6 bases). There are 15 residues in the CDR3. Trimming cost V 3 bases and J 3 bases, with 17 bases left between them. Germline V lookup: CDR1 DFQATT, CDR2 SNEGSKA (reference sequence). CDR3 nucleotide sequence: TGCAGTGCTAGCGGGAGTCCCCTTAGAGAAGAGACCCAGTACTTC. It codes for CSASGSPLREETQYF.

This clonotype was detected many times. This CDR3 reads CASSTYGGPRDTQYF. CDR3 sequence (DNA): TGTGCCAGCAGCACATACGGGGGGCCCCGAGATACGCAGTATTTT. The chain combines TRBV7-8 with TRBJ2-3; the D gene is possibly TRBD2 (7 bases). The CDR3 runs 15 residues. V lost 5 bases, J lost 5 bases, and 17 bases lay in between. Germline-derived CDR1 and CDR2 are SGHVS and FQNEAQ.

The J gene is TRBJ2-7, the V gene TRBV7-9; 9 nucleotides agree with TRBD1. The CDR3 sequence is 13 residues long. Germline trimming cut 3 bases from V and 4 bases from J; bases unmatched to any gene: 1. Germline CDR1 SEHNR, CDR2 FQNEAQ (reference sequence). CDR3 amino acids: CASSFDRGYEQYF. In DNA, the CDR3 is TGTGCCAGCAGCTTCGACAGGGGGTACGAGCAGTACTTC.

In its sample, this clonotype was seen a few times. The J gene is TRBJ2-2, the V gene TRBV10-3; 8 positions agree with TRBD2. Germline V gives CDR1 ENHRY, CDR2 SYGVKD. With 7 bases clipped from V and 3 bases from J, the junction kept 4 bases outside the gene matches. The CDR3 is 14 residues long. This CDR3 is CAIKAGDYTGELFF. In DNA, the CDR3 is TGTGCCATCAAAGCGGGGGACTACACCGGGGAGCTGTTTTTT.

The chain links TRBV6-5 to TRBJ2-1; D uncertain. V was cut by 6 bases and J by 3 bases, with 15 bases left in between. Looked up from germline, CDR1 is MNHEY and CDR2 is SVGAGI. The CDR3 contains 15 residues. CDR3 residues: CASSLLGPLYNEQFF. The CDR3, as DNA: TGTGCCAGCAGCCTTTTGGGTCCCCTCTACAATGAGCAGTTCTTC.

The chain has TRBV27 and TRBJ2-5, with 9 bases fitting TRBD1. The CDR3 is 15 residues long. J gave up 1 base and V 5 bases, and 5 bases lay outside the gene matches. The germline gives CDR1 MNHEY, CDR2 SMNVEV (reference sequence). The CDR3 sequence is CASSRMTGGQETQYF. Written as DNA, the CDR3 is TGTGCCAGCAGTCGGATGACAGGGGGCCAAGAGACCCAGTACTTC.

The CDR3 sequence is CASSAGDKLYEQYF. CDR3 DNA sequence: TGTGCCAGCAGCGCCGGGGACAAACTGTACGAGCAGTACTTC. The genes are TRBV9 and TRBJ2-7; D possibly corresponds to TRBD1 (6 bases). The V and J ends lost 3 bases and 4 bases respectively, with 14 bases between them. CDR3 length: 14 residues. Germline assignment: CDR1 SGDLS and CDR2 YYNGEE.

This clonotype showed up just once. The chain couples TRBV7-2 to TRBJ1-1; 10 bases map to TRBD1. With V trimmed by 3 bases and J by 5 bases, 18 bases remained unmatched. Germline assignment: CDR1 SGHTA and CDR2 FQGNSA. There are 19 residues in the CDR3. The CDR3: CASSFPPGGQGERGTEAFF. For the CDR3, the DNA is TGTGCCAGCAGCTTCCCGCCCGGAGGACAGGGGGAGAGAGGGACTGAAGCTTTCTTT.

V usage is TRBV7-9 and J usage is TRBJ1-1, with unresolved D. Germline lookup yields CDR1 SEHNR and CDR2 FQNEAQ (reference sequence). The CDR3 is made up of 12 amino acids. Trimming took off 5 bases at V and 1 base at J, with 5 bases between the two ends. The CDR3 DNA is TGTGCCAGCAGCCCCAAGAACACTGAAGCTTTCTTT. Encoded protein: CASSPKNTEAFF.